The clone carrying this TCR beta chain was seen ten or more times. This entry is derived from a study of low-dose radiotherapy and immunotherapy resistance in tumors. Study as a whole: The 200 mg/m2 dose of intravenous cyclophosphamide was given every two weeks, one day before radiation and immunotherapy.

TRAV- and TRBV-specific primers primed first-strand cDNA, covering alpha and beta chains. It was with a constant-region primer and a V-primer adapter that TCRs were amplified over approximately 18 PCR cycles. TCRdb fed the reads into MiXCR, producing one record per CDR3 protein. The repertoire holds about 82,000 distinct CDR3 sequences, with about 19% as singletons. Germline V CDR1 and CDR2: MDHEN, SYDVKM. The CDR3 runs to 16 residues. V lost 5 bases and J lost 6; bases outside the gene matches: 10. Documented time point: before trial treatment. The chain employs TRBV28 and TRBJ2-1, with TRBD2 matching over 10 bases. This TCR came from a male donor with prostate cancer. Sequences were derived from PBMCs, sampled before treatment. CDR3 nucleotides: TGTGCCAGCAGTCCAGCCGGGACTAGCGCCTTCAATGAGCAGTTCTTC. This translates into CASSPAGTSAFNEQFF.